Listed below are T cell receptor beta chains from one sample, sequenced in a study of technical replicates of blood from several donors. Method: immunoSEQ multiplex PCR; TCRdb's copy keeps in-frame clones and lacks some. Here the sample spans about 80,000 clones, roughly 98% being singletons. The sequencing input was T cells isolated from PBMCs. These receptor sequences come from a human donor in good health. CDR3s leave out the opening cysteine and the closing phenylalanine or tryptophan. The D gene is left open where the match is weak.

j_call: TRBJ1-1; d_call: NA; v_call: TRBV19; cdr3_aa: ASRTGRDTEAF
j_call: TRBJ2-3; d_call: TRBD2; v_call: TRBV4-1; cdr3_aa: ASRRTSALTDTQY
j_call: TRBJ1-2; d_call: NA; v_call: TRBV10-3; cdr3_aa: AISGRQDYGYT
j_call: TRBJ2-3; d_call: TRBD1; v_call: TRBV18; cdr3_aa: ASDGDRGPDTQY
j_call: TRBJ2-1; d_call: NA; v_call: TRBV13; cdr3_aa: ASSHAIEESYNEQF
j_call: TRBJ1-5; d_call: NA; v_call: TRBV4-1; cdr3_aa: ASSQQGLSNQPQH
j_call: TRBJ1-2; d_call: NA; v_call: TRBV21-1; cdr3_aa: ASSKMVLEQINYGYT
j_call: TRBJ2-7; d_call: TRBD2; v_call: TRBV10-3; cdr3_aa: AISELGRRGGSYEQY
j_call: TRBJ2-1; d_call: TRBD2; v_call: TRBV7-6; cdr3_aa: ASSPNFLAGAPPVNRDNEQF
j_call: TRBJ1-5; d_call: TRBD1; v_call: TRBV6-1; cdr3_aa: ASIQMGQGNQPQH
j_call: TRBJ2-1; d_call: NA; v_call: TRBV5-1; cdr3_aa: ASSLQNEQF
j_call: TRBJ2-7; d_call: NA; v_call: TRBV6-5; cdr3_aa: ASSSGSPYEQY
j_call: TRBJ2-6; d_call: TRBD1; v_call: TRBV29-1; cdr3_aa: SVGAGGSFSGANVLT
j_call: TRBJ1-1; d_call: NA; v_call: TRBV5-6; cdr3_aa: ASSRGGNAF
j_call: TRBJ2-1; d_call: TRBD2; v_call: TRBV5-1; cdr3_aa: ASSHYFSGTSGGNEQF
j_call: TRBJ2-1; d_call: NA; v_call: TRBV9; cdr3_aa: ASSVEGGADDEQF
j_call: TRBJ2-1; d_call: NA; v_call: TRBV7-9; cdr3_aa: ASSFRERGHNEQF
j_call: TRBJ1-2; d_call: NA; v_call: TRBV5-1; cdr3_aa: ASSLASQGDYGYT
j_call: TRBJ1-5; d_call: NA; v_call: TRBV6-1; cdr3_aa: ASSRDYQPQH
j_call: TRBJ2-4; d_call: NA; v_call: TRBV5-1; cdr3_aa: ASSGEGAKNIQY
j_call: TRBJ2-5; d_call: TRBD2; v_call: TRBV20-1; cdr3_aa: KLAEQETQY
j_call: TRBJ1-3; d_call: TRBD1; v_call: TRBV4-1; cdr3_aa: ASSQPMQGVTGNTIY
j_call: TRBJ2-7; d_call: TRBD1; v_call: TRBV5-1; cdr3_aa: ASSLEGTGGGEQY
j_call: TRBJ1-3; d_call: TRBD1; v_call: TRBV7-2; cdr3_aa: ASSPGTAGNTIY
j_call: TRBJ2-5; d_call: NA; v_call: TRBV7-9; cdr3_aa: ASSVPQGLETQY
j_call: TRBJ2-5; d_call: NA; v_call: TRBV25-1; cdr3_aa: ASTNLPGHVQETQY
j_call: TRBJ1-1; d_call: TRBD1; v_call: TRBV11-2; cdr3_aa: ASSLVGGDTEAF
j_call: TRBJ2-5; d_call: TRBD2; v_call: TRBV29-1; cdr3_aa: SAFRTSGYQETQY
j_call: TRBJ2-7; d_call: TRBD1; v_call: TRBV5-1; cdr3_aa: ASSRGTGVPSSYEQY
j_call: TRBJ2-3; d_call: NA; v_call: TRBV4-1; cdr3_aa: ASTLQGTRTDTQY
j_call: TRBJ2-7; d_call: TRBD1; v_call: TRBV7-2; cdr3_aa: ASSPRDSAEQY
j_call: TRBJ2-1; d_call: TRBD2; v_call: TRBV4-1; cdr3_aa: ASSHGRGSKAAGAYNEQF
j_call: TRBJ2-3; d_call: NA; v_call: TRBV4-1; cdr3_aa: ASSQGRSGASTDTQY
j_call: TRBJ2-3; d_call: TRBD2; v_call: TRBV4-2; cdr3_aa: ASSPRGGRLEDTQY
j_call: TRBJ2-7; d_call: NA; v_call: TRBV5-1; cdr3_aa: ASSFLGRTDYEQY
j_call: TRBJ2-1; d_call: TRBD2; v_call: TRBV5-1; cdr3_aa: ASSSTSADYNEQF
j_call: TRBJ2-1; d_call: NA; v_call: TRBV10-3; cdr3_aa: AISESYKIHEQF
j_call: TRBJ2-7; d_call: NA; v_call: TRBV6-1; cdr3_aa: ASSEPQVSPGEQY
j_call: TRBJ1-5; d_call: NA; v_call: TRBV6-1; cdr3_aa: ASSTQGNQPQH
j_call: TRBJ2-7; d_call: TRBD2; v_call: TRBV27; cdr3_aa: ASSLVGTSGPYEQY
j_call: TRBJ2-7; d_call: TRBD1; v_call: TRBV7-8; cdr3_aa: ASSGYPGQGKASYEQY
j_call: TRBJ2-1; d_call: TRBD2; v_call: TRBV5-1; cdr3_aa: ASSLGLANNEQF
j_call: TRBJ1-5; d_call: NA; v_call: TRBV28; cdr3_aa: ASSLSTQLNQPQH
j_call: TRBJ2-7; d_call: NA; v_call: TRBV7-2; cdr3_aa: ASSLALLSSARSSYEQY
j_call: TRBJ2-6; d_call: NA; v_call: TRBV7-8; cdr3_aa: ASSLERARKTSGANVLT
j_call: TRBJ2-1; d_call: TRBD1; v_call: TRBV6-1; cdr3_aa: ASSLPGTDVNEQF
j_call: TRBJ2-2; d_call: TRBD2; v_call: TRBV29-1; cdr3_aa: SVPRAGGTNTGELF
j_call: TRBJ2-7; d_call: NA; v_call: TRBV11-2; cdr3_aa: ASSWYPVRATWLEQY
j_call: TRBJ2-3; d_call: TRBD1; v_call: TRBV7-8; cdr3_aa: ATNEQGSTDTQY
j_call: TRBJ2-1; d_call: NA; v_call: TRBV9; cdr3_aa: ASSPGDSYNEQF
j_call: TRBJ2-1; d_call: TRBD2; v_call: TRBV4-1; cdr3_aa: ASSLSTSGRANEQF
j_call: TRBJ2-7; d_call: TRBD2; v_call: TRBV9; cdr3_aa: ASSAQRTSSSYEQY
j_call: TRBJ2-2; d_call: NA; v_call: TRBV6-4; cdr3_aa: ASSPSLVETGELF
j_call: TRBJ1-4; d_call: TRBD1; v_call: TRBV5-1; cdr3_aa: ASSFTGGDNEKLF
j_call: TRBJ2-1; d_call: TRBD2; v_call: TRBV10-3; cdr3_aa: AISETPGTRDYNEQF
j_call: TRBJ2-7; d_call: NA; v_call: TRBV7-2; cdr3_aa: ASIMGGGGTYEQY
j_call: TRBJ1-2; d_call: TRBD1; v_call: TRBV18; cdr3_aa: ASSPPTGYSNGYT
j_call: TRBJ1-1; d_call: NA; v_call: TRBV5-5; cdr3_aa: ASSSERTVNTEAF
j_call: TRBJ2-7; d_call: TRBD2; v_call: TRBV29-1; cdr3_aa: SVELTSGSHEQY